The clone carrying this TCR beta chain was picked up a small number of times. In TCRdb, the RT-PCR reads were re-called with MiXCR into one record per CDR3 protein. The data contain hundreds of thousands of distinct CDR3 sequences, 12% to 15% of them singletons. The ends were cut back, 0 bases at V and 0 bases at J, with 5 bases in the middle. The germline V gene encodes CDR1 MNHEY and CDR2 SMNVEV (reference sequence). This CDR3 region has 14 residues. Sample: memory CD4+ T cells from blood. V usage is TRBV27 and J usage is TRBJ1-1; no definite D call. This TCR came from a female donor in good health, serving as a healthy control. The CDR3 bases are TGTGCCAGCAGTTTATCGAAACTGAACACTGAAGCTTTCTTT. Its translation is CASSLSKLNTEAFF.